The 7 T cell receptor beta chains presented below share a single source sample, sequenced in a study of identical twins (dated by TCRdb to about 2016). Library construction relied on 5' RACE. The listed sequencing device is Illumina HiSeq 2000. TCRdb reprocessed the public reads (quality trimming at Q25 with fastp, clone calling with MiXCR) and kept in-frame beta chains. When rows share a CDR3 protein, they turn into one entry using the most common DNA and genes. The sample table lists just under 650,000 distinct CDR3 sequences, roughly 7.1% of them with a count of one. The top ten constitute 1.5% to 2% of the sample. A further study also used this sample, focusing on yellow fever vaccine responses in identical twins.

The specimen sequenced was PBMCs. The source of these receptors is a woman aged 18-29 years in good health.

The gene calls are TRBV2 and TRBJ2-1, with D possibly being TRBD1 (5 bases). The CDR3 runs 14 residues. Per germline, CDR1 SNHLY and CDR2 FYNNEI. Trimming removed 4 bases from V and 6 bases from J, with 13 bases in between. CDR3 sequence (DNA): TGTGCCAGCAGTGGGACACCGAACGGCAATGAGCAGTTCTTC. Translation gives CASSGTPNGNEQFF.

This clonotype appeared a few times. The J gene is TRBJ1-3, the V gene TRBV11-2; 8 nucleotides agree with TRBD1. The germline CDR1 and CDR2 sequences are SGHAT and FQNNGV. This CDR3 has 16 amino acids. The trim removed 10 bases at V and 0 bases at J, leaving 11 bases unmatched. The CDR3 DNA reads TGTGCCACCACCGGGACAGGTGTCCTCTCTGGAAACACCATATATTTT. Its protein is CATTGTGVLSGNTIYF.

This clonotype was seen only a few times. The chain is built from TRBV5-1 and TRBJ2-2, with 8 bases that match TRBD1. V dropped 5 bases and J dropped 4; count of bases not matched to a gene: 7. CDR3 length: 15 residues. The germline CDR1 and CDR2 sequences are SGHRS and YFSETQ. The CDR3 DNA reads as TGCGCCAGCAGAACCCGGACAGGGACCACCGGGGAGCTGTTTTTT. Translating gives CASRTRTGTTGELFF.

The CDR3 DNA follows: TGCAGCGTTCTGGACAGGGGGGGATACAACACTGAAGCTTTCTTT. As protein: CSVLDRGGYNTEAFF. This chain connects TRBV29-1 to TRBJ1-1; TRBD1 aligns across 10 bases. CDR3 length equals 15 residues. V shed 5 bases, J shed 2 bases, and the junction held 8 bases outside the gene matches. Looked up from germline, CDR1 is SQVTM and CDR2 is ANQGSEA.

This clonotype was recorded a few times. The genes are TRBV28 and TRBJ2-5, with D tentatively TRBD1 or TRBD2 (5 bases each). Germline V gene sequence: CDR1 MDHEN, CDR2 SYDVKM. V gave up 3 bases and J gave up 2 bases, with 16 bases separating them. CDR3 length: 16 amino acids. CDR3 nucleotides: TGTGCCAGCAGTTTGGACCATCGAGGGGTACAAGAGACCCAGTACTTC. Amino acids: CASSLDHRGVQETQYF.

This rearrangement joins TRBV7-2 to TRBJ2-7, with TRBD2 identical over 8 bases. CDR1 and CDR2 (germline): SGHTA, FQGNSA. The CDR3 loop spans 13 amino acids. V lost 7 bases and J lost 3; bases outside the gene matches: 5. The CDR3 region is CASTRTSIYEQYF. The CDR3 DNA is TGTGCCAGCACCAGGACTAGCATCTACGAGCAGTACTTC.

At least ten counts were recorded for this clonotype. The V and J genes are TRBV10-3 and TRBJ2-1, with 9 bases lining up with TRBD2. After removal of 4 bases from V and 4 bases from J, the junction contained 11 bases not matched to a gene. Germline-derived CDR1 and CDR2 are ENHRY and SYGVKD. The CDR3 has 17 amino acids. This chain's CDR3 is CAISGPGLAGLYNEQFF. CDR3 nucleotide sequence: TGTGCCATCAGTGGTCCGGGACTAGCCGGCCTATACAATGAGCAGTTCTTC.